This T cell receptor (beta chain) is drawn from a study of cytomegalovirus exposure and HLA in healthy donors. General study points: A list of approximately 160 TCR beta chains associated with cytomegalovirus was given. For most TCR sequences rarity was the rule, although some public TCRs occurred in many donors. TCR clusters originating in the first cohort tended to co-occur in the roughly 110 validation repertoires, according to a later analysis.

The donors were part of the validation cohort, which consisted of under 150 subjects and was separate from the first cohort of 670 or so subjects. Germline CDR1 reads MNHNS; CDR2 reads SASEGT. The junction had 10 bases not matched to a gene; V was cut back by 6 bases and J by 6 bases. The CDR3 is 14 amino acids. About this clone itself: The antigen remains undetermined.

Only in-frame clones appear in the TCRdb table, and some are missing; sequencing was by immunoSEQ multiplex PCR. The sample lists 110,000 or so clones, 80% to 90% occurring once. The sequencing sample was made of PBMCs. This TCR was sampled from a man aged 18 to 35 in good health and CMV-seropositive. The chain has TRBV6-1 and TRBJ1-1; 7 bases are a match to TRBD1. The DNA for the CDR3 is TGTGCCAGCAGAGACCTTGACAGGGACCCTGAAGCTTTCTTT. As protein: CASRDLDRDPEAFF.